One sample yielded the 24 T cell receptor beta chains listed below, sequenced in a study of shared clonotypes between healthy human individuals. Here immunoSEQ multiplex PCR was the method, and the copy in TCRdb shows in-frame clones only, minus some. The sample has about 2.1 million clones; approximately 94% are singletons. In the naive CD8 group, cells lacked CD45RO and were positively selected for CCR7, so terminally differentiated effector memory CD45RA+ cells were left out. Sequencing was carried out using naive CD8+ T cells from PBMCs. The origin of the receptors is a man between 18 and 35 years old in good health. Some clones in this sample may be carry-over from other donors' samples.

This chain joins TRBV28 and TRBJ2-7; the D call may be TRBD1 or TRBD2 (5 bases each). V lost 4 bases, J lost 6 bases, and 22 bases lay in between. Per the germline V gene, CDR1 is MDHEN and CDR2 is SYDVKM. This CDR3 has 16 residues. The CDR3 DNA is TGTGCCAGCAGTTGGGACCCCTCGAGGTGGATTGGCGAGCAGTACTTC. It is translated as CASSWDPSRWIGEQYF.

This clone has a single count. The chain is built from TRBV1 and TRBJ2-3; TRBD2 was called by the table and not checked on the DNA. TRBV1 is designated a pseudogene. This CDR3 contains 18 residues. The CDR3 reads CTSSQDVSGERGSDTQYF. The CDR3 nucleotides are TGCACCAGCAGCCAAGACGTAAGCGGGGAGAGGGGTTCAGATACGCAGTATTTT.

This clone has a single count. This sequence joins TRBV11-2 and TRBJ2-1, with D perhaps matching TRBD2 (5 bases). Trimming left V 5 bases short and J 9 bases short, with 8 bases between. From germline, CDR1 is SGHAT and CDR2 FQNNGV. This CDR3 region has 11 residues. CDR3 sequence (DNA): TGTGCCAGCAGCACGGAGGTTGAGCAGTTCTTC. It translates to CASSTEVEQFF.

This chain joins TRBV30 and TRBJ2-7, with 7 bases fitting TRBD1. This CDR3 contains 15 residues. Germline CDR1 GTSNPN, CDR2 SVGIG (reference sequence). Trimming took 1 base from V and 0 from J; bases not matched to a gene: 6. The DNA of the CDR3 is TGTGCCTGGAGTGGTGAGACAGGGAGCTCCTACGAGCAGTACTTC. This gives the protein CAWSGETGSSYEQYF.

This chain uses TRBV27 with TRBJ2-7; the D gene is possibly TRBD2 (5 bases). Germline V gives CDR1 MNHEY, CDR2 SMNVEV (reference sequence). V shed 5 bases and J shed 5 bases, with 16 bases lying between them. CDR3 length: 14 amino acids. The CDR3 reads CASSPSRGNHEQYF. The CDR3 DNA is TGTGCCAGCAGTCCCTCCAGAGGGAACCACGAGCAGTACTTC.

V gene TRBV28 combines with J gene TRBJ2-3; possibly TRBD2 for D (5 bases). V lost 2 bases and J 3 bases, leaving 12 bases between the germline ends. Germline CDR1 is MDHEN and CDR2 is SYDVKM. There are 15 residues in the CDR3. Here the CDR3 reads CASSLPVARTDTQYF. In DNA, the CDR3 is TGTGCCAGCAGTTTACCAGTAGCGCGTACAGATACGCAGTATTTT. The whole variable domain, filled in from reference TRBV28 and TRBJ2-3, reads DVKVTQSSRYLVKRTGEKVFLECVQDMDHENMFWYRQDPGLGLRLIYFSYDVKMKEKGDIPEGYSVSREKKERFSLILESASTNQTSMYLCASSLPVARTDTQYFGPGTRLTVL.

The J gene is TRBJ1-2, the V gene TRBV21-1; TRBD1, the table's D call, lacks a check against the DNA. TRBV21-1 is classified as a pseudogene. This CDR3 is 15 amino acids long. CDR3 nucleotide sequence: TGTGCCAGCAGCAATAACCGGGACAGGGACCATGGCTACACCTTC. It is translated as CASSNNRDRDHGYTF.

The V and J genes are TRBV10-2 and TRBJ1-5, with a tentative D call TRBD1 (6 bases). The CDR3 loop spans 15 amino acids. Trimming cost V 0 bases and J 4 bases, with 10 bases left between them. Germline V gene data show CDR1 as WSHSY and CDR2 as SAAADI. The CDR3 reads CASSESTTGNQPQHF. Here the CDR3 DNA reads TGCGCCAGCAGTGAGTCGACTACAGGGAATCAGCCCCAGCATTTT.

This clone was observed once. V is TRBV27 and J is TRBJ1-1; 9 bases fit TRBD1. Trimming took 5 bases from V and 10 from J; bases not matched to a gene: 5. The CDR3 contains 12 residues. Germline values: CDR1 MNHEY, CDR2 SMNVEV (reference sequence). For the CDR3, the DNA is TGTGCCAGCAGTCAAGGGACAGGGCGAGCTTTCTTT. This codes for CASSQGTGRAFF.

The chain links TRBV28 to TRBJ1-6; D remains ambiguous. There are 16 residues in the CDR3. The V end was cut by 5 bases, the J end by 1 base, with 12 bases between. Germline V gene data show CDR1 as MDHEN and CDR2 as SYDVKM. The CDR3 DNA follows: TGTGCCAGCAGTCCTAGGATGGTATCCTATAATTCACCCCTCCACTTT. Amino acids: CASSPRMVSYNSPLHF.

The chain couples TRBV7-8 to TRBJ2-2; possible D gene TRBD1, 6 bases. This CDR3 region has 17 residues. V was trimmed by 0 bases and J by 4 bases, leaving 15 bases between them. The germline V gene encodes CDR1 SGHVS and CDR2 FQNEAQ. CDR3 nucleotide sequence: TGTGCCAGCAGCTTAGCGTTGGCAGGGGACGTCACCGGGGAGCTGTTTTTT. It codes for CASSLALAGDVTGELFF.

This clone was counted once. This chain uses TRBV30 with TRBJ2-7; 8 bases align to TRBD2. CDR1 and CDR2 from the germline V gene are GTSNPN and SVGIG (reference sequence). This CDR3 is built from 13 residues. V was pared by 3 bases and J by 1 base, with 2 bases of the junction left unmatched. The CDR3 spells CAWRREVSYEQYF. In DNA form, the CDR3 reads TGTGCCTGGAGGCGGGAGGTATCCTACGAGCAGTACTTC.

This clone appeared a single time. The rearrangement joins TRBV30 to TRBJ2-5; D is perhaps TRBD2 (6 bases). With 3 bases removed from V and 5 bases from J, the gap between germline ends came to 13 bases. The CDR3 loop spans 13 amino acids. Germline loops: CDR1 GTSNPN, CDR2 SVGIG (reference sequence). CDR3 loop: CAWRVSGWETQYF. The DNA for the CDR3 is TGTGCCTGGAGGGTCAGCGGGTGGGAGACCCAGTACTTC.

J is TRBJ1-4 and V is TRBV19, with no clear D. CDR3 size: 14 residues. Trimming left V 5 bases short and J 5 bases short, with 12 bases between. Germline V gene data show CDR1 as LNHDA and CDR2 as SQIVND (reference sequence). CDR3 bases: TGTGCCAGTAGTCGGGAAGGGCCAAATGAAAAACTGTTTTTT. Translating gives CASSREGPNEKLFF. Supplemented by reference TRBV19 and TRBJ1-4, the full variable domain reads DGGITQSPKYLFRKEGQNVTLSCEQNLNHDAMYWYRQDPGQGLRLIYYSQIVNDFQKGDIAEGYSVSREKKESFPLTVTSAQKNPTAFYLCASSREGPNEKLFFGSGTQLSVL.

The rearrangement uses TRBV6-5 and TRBJ1-2; no reliable D call. This CDR3 is 14 amino acids long. Per germline, CDR1 MNHEY and CDR2 SVGAGI. V lost 0 bases and J 10 bases, leaving 15 bases between the germline ends. The CDR3 protein is CASSYSVSSHLYTF. In nucleotides, the CDR3 is TGTGCCAGCAGTTACTCTGTTTCATCACACCTCTACACCTTC.

The V call is TRBV10-3, the J call TRBJ2-1; maybe TRBD2 (6 bases). The CDR3 is made up of 15 amino acids. Germline CDR1 is ENHRY and CDR2 is SYGVKD. V was trimmed by 3 bases and J by 3 bases, leaving 12 bases between them. CDR3 bases: TGTGCCATCAGTGAAGGCGGGACGCGCTACAATGAGCAGTTCTTC. As protein: CAISEGGTRYNEQFF.

The chain links TRBV1 to TRBJ1-5; TRBD1, the D gene given by the table, was not confirmed from the DNA. TRBV1 is listed as a pseudogene. The CDR3 sequence is 15 residues long. The CDR3 sequence is CTSSQGPQVNQPQHF. The CDR3, as DNA: TGCACCAGCAGCCAGGGCCCGCAGGTTAATCAGCCCCAGCATTTT.

This chain uses TRBV28 with TRBJ2-1, with TRBD1 identical over 10 bases. V lost 2 bases, J lost 9 bases, and 7 bases stayed unmatched. The CDR3 has 15 amino acids. Germline CDR1 MDHEN, CDR2 SYDVKM. CDR3 coding DNA: TGTGCCAGCAGTTTAAGGGACAGGGGCCGGGGTGAGCAGTTCTTC. It codes for CASSLRDRGRGEQFF.

V and J are TRBV27 and TRBJ2-1; TRBD1 matches 7 bases. Germline assignment: CDR1 MNHEY and CDR2 SMNVEV (reference sequence). The CDR3 is 16 residues long. Germline trimming cut 5 bases from V and 0 bases from J; bases unmatched to any gene: 7. This chain's CDR3 is CASSPTGASSYNEQFF. The CDR3 DNA follows: TGTGCCAGCAGTCCTACAGGGGCTAGCTCCTACAATGAGCAGTTCTTC.

The chain joins TRBV10-1 to TRBJ1-1; no firm D call. The CDR3 has 16 residues. The ends were cut back, 0 bases at V and 8 bases at J, with 19 bases in the middle. Germline-derived CDR1 and CDR2 are WNHNN and SYGVQD (reference sequence). This chain's CDR3 is CASSESASFGLREAFF. In DNA, the CDR3 is TGCGCCAGCAGTGAGTCGGCAAGTTTTGGTCTAAGGGAAGCTTTCTTT.

The chain is built from TRBV28 and TRBJ1-4; no firm D call. CDR1 and CDR2 (germline): MDHEN, SYDVKM. The CDR3 length is 15 residues. V lost 7 bases and J lost 0, with 12 bases in between. CDR3 sequence: CASISELTTNEKLFF. The CDR3 DNA reads as TGTGCCAGCATCTCAGAACTAACAACTAATGAAAAACTGTTTTTT.

The chain combines TRBV7-9 with TRBJ1-1; D remains ambiguous. CDR1 SEHNR and CDR2 FQNEAQ come from the germline V gene (reference sequence). CDR3 length equals 14 residues. V was trimmed by 2 bases and J by 6 bases, leaving 13 bases between them. The CDR3 DNA is TGTGCCAGCAGCTTATTCCGCGGTTCGGCTGAAGCTTTCTTT. Residues: CASSLFRGSAEAFF.

The rearrangement links TRBV7-9 to TRBJ2-3; D gene unclear. CDR1 is SEHNR, CDR2 FQNEAQ, per germline (reference sequence). V was cut by 11 bases and J by 5 bases, with 14 bases left in between. The CDR3 length is 12 residues. The CDR3 sequence: CAPGPPRDTQYF. CDR3 nucleotides: TGTGCCCCCGGGCCCCCCCGAGATACGCAGTATTTT. The complete variable domain, with remaining parts taken from reference TRBV7-9 and TRBJ2-3, reads DTGVSQNPRHKITKRGQNVTFRCDPISEHNRLYWYRQTLGQGPEFLTYFQNEAQLEKSRLLSDRFSAERPKGSFSTLEIQRTEQGDSAMYLCAPGPPRDTQYFGPGTRLTVL.

CDR3 residues: CASSRGVYSNQPQHF. The CDR3 nucleotides read TGTGCCTCTAGTAGAGGGGTGTATAGCAATCAGCCCCAGCATTTT. V gene TRBV19 combines with J gene TRBJ1-5; weak D call: TRBD1 (5 bases). Trimming removed 11 bases from V and 0 bases from J, with 17 bases in between. The V gene's germline CDR1 is LNHDA and CDR2 SQIVND (reference sequence). The CDR3 is made up of 15 amino acids.